This T cell receptor beta chain originates from a study of T-cell reconstitution after alpha-beta-depleted transplantation in children. This clonotype is termed hyperexpanded (1% or more). CDR1 and CDR2 (germline): KGHDR, SFDVKD. This CDR3 is built from 13 residues. The germline V and J ends were trimmed by 4 bases and 6 bases, with 8 bases remaining between them. The authors prepared the TCRbeta library with unique molecular identifiers. A single record per CDR3 protein comes from TCRdb applying MiXCR to the PCR reads. The sample lists roughly 17,000 distinct CDR3 sequences, 9.5% to 15% occurring once.

Sample: PBMCs, mostly from graft donor cells, taken 180 days after TCRalphabeta/CD19-depleted stem cell transplant. This chain uses TRBV24-1 with TRBJ2-2; D uncertain. The origin of this receptor is a boy under three years old who had a stem cell transplant for Wiskott-Aldrich syndrome, so the T cells may come from the graft donor. For the CDR3, the DNA is TGTGCCACCAGTGACCTCGGCCCCGGGGAGCTGTTTTTT. Amino acid sequence: CATSDLGPGELFF.